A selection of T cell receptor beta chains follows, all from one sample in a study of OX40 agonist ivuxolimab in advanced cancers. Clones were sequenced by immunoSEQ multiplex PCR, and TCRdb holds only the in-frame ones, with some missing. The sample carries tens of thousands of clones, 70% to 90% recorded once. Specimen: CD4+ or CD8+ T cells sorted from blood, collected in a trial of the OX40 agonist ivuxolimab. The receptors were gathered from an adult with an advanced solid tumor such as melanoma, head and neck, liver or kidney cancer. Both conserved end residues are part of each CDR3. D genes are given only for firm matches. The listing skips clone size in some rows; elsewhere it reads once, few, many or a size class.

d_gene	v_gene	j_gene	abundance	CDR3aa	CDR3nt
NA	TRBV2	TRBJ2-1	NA	CAGTQDAGILDEQFF	TGTGCCGGAACTCAGGACGCGGGAATTCTGGATGAGCAGTTCTTC
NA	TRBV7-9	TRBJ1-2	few	CASSPTSAYGYTF	TGTGCCAGCAGCCCTACATCGGCCTATGGCTACACCTTC
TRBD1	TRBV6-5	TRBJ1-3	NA	CASSETSQTGHDF	TGTGCCAGCAGTGAAACCTCTCAGACAGGGCATGATTTT
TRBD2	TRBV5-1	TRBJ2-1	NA	CASSRGSSGRTISYNEQFF	TGCGCCAGCAGCCGAGGATCTAGCGGGAGGACCATATCCTACAATGAGCAGTTCTTC
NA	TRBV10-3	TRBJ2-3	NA	CAISEPSTDTQYF	TGTGCCATCAGTGAGCCTAGCACAGATACGCAGTATTTT
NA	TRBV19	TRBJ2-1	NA	CASSGSTYNEQFF	TGTGCCAGTAGCGGATCTACCTACAATGAGCAGTTCTTC
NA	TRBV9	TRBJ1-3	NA	CASSPTGFSGNTIYF	TGTGCCAGCAGTCCAACGGGCTTTTCTGGAAACACCATATATTTT
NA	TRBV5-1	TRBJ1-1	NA	CASSLGAANTEAFF	TGCGCCAGCAGCTTGGGGGCGGCTAACACTGAAGCTTTCTTT
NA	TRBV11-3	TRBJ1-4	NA	CASSARASNEKLFF	TGTGCCAGCAGCGCCCGGGCCTCTAATGAAAAACTGTTTTTT
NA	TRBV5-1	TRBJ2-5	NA	CASSSYSERETQYF	TGCGCCAGCAGCTCATATAGTGAGAGGGAGACCCAGTACTTC
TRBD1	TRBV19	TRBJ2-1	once	CASSISTGGKQFF	TGTGCCAGTAGTATCTCAACAGGGGGGAAGCAGTTCTTC
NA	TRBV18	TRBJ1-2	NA	CASSPTTQGFVPGYTF	TGTGCCAGCTCACCCACAACACAGGGTTTTGTGCCTGGCTACACCTTC
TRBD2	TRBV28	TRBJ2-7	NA	CATSAAGGNSYEQYF	TGTGCCACCTCTGCGGCGGGAGGGAACTCCTACGAGCAGTACTTC
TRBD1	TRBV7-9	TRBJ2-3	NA	CASSGQAGGPTDTQYF	TGTGCCAGCAGCGGACAAGCAGGGGGTCCCACAGATACGCAGTATTTT
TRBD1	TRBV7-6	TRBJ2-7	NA	CASSLQGAFYEQYF	TGTGCCAGCAGCTTACAGGGGGCTTTTTACGAGCAGTACTTC
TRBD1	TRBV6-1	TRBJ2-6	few	CASSEILKGTGRSGANVLTF	TGTGCCAGCAGTGAAATCCTTAAGGGGACAGGGCGCTCTGGGGCCAACGTCCTGACTTTC
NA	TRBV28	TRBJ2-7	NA	CASSFSSREQYF	TGTGCCAGCAGTTTTTCCTCGAGGGAGCAGTACTTC
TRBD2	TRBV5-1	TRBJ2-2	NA	CASSLAWGRATGELFF	TGCGCCAGCAGCTTGGCCTGGGGGAGGGCCACCGGGGAGCTGTTTTTT
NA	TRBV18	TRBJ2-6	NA	CASSGQLSFSGANVLTF	TGTGCCAGCTCCGGACAGCTTTCTTTCTCTGGGGCCAACGTCCTGACTTTC
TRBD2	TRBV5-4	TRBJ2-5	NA	CASRKKGTSGQGETQYF	TGTGCCAGCAGGAAGAAGGGGACTAGCGGCCAAGGGGAGACCCAGTACTTC
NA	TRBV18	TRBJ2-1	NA	CASSPPFRGNYNEQFF	TGTGCCAGCTCACCACCGTTCCGGGGGAACTACAATGAGCAGTTCTTC
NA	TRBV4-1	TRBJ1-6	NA	CASSQTLVRGVNSPLHF	TGCGCCAGCAGCCAAACTCTAGTCCGCGGGGTCAACTCACCCCTCCACTTT
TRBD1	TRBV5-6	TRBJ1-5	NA	CASSLATGVPQPQHF	TGTGCCAGCAGCTTGGCGACAGGGGTCCCCCAGCCCCAGCATTTT
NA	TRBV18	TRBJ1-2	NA	CASSPAQLANYGYTF	TGTGCCAGCTCACCAGCCCAATTAGCGAACTATGGCTACACCTTC
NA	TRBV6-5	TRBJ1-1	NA	CASSYSFDGNTEAFF	TGTGCCAGCAGTTACTCGTTTGACGGGAACACTGAAGCTTTCTTT
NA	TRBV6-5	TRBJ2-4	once	CASSPPLGRNIQYF	TGTGCCAGCAGCCCACCCCTTGGCCGGAACATTCAGTACTTC
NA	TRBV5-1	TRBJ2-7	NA	CASSLRGSYEQYF	TGCGCCAGCAGCTTGAGAGGCTCCTACGAGCAGTACTTC
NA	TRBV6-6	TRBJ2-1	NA	CASSYHGKQFF	TGTGCCAGCAGTTACCATGGGAAGCAGTTCTTC
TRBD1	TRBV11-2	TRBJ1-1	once	CASSLGRGQRMNTEAFF	TGTGCCAGCAGCTTAGGGCGGGGACAGAGGATGAACACTGAAGCTTTCTTT
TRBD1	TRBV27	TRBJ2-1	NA	CASSLSRGQGLTEQFF	TGTGCCAGCAGTTTATCGCGAGGACAGGGATTAACCGAGCAGTTCTTC
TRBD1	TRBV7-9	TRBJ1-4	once	CASSQGQGNEKLFF	TGTGCCAGCAGCCAGGGACAGGGAAATGAAAAACTGTTTTTT
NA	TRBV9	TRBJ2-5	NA	CASSVRDNIYQETQYF	TGTGCCAGCAGCGTACGGGACAACATCTACCAAGAGACCCAGTACTTC
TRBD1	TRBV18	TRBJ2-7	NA	CASSPTGDPSYEQYF	TGTGCCAGCTCCCCCACAGGGGACCCTTCCTACGAGCAGTACTTC
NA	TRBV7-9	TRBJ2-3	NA	CASSHTGDTDTQYF	TGTGCCAGCAGCCATACAGGAGACACAGATACGCAGTATTTT
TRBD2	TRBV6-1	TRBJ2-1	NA	CASSSGTSGGNEQFF	TGTGCCAGCAGTTCTGGGACTAGCGGGGGCAATGAGCAGTTCTTC
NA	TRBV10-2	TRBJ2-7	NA	CASSWGTTYEQYF	TGCGCCAGCAGCTGGGGGACCACCTACGAGCAGTACTTC
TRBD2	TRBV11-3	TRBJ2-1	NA	CASSPGLAGGLNEQFF	TGTGCCAGCAGCCCAGGACTAGCGGGAGGGCTAAATGAGCAGTTCTTC
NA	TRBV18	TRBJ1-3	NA	CASSPIVTERGPGNTIYF	TGTGCCAGCTCACCAATTGTCACAGAACGAGGCCCTGGAAACACCATATATTTT
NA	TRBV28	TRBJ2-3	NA	CASSPHSFTGMGTDTQYF	TGTGCCAGCAGTCCTCATTCCTTCACAGGGATGGGGACAGATACGCAGTATTTT
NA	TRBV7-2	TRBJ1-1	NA	CASATHTDFLDTEAFF	TGTGCCAGCGCCACCCACACGGACTTCCTGGACACTGAAGCTTTCTTT
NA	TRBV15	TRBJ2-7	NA	CATSRDSERRFEQYF	TGTGCCACCAGCAGAGATTCGGAGCGACGGTTCGAGCAGTACTTC
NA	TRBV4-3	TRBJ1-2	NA	CASSQEDIFSGDYGYTF	TGCGCCAGCAGCCAAGAGGACATTTTTTCAGGGGACTATGGCTACACCTTC
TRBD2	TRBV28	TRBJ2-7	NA	CASTLGGGRSYEQYF	TGTGCCAGCACCTTGGGGGGAGGGAGATCCTACGAGCAGTACTTC
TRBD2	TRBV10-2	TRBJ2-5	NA	CASSEPPRGGYQETQYF	TGCGCCAGCAGTGAGCCCCCCCGGGGAGGGTACCAAGAGACCCAGTACTTC
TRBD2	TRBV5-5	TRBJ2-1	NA	CASSPGTSGYYETYEQFF	TGTGCCAGCAGTCCCGGGACTAGCGGGTACTACGAAACATATGAGCAGTTCTTC
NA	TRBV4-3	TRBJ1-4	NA	CASSQDLANEKLFF	TGCGCCAGCAGCCAAGATCTAGCTAATGAAAAACTGTTTTTT
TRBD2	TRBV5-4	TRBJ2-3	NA	CASSLGLAGGPATDTQYF	TGTGCCAGCAGCTTGGGCCTAGCGGGAGGCCCAGCCACAGATACGCAGTATTTT
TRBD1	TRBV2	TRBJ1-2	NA	CASVRDSRGYTF	TGTGCCAGCGTTAGGGACAGTCGAGGCTACACCTTC
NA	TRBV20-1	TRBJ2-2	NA	CSAPSTGELFF	TGCAGTGCCCCGTCCACCGGGGAGCTGTTTTTT
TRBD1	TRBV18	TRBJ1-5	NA	CASSQGQGEGQPQHF	TGTGCCAGCTCCCAAGGACAGGGAGAAGGTCAGCCCCAGCATTTT
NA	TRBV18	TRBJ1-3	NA	CASSPGGIAGNTIYF	TGTGCCAGCTCACCAGGGGGAATAGCTGGAAACACCATATATTTT
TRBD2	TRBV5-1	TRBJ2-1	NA	CASSWGLADEQFF	TGCGCCAGCAGCTGGGGACTAGCCGATGAGCAGTTCTTC
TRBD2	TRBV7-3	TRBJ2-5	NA	CASSLNSGLAEHQETQYF	TGTGCCAGCAGCTTAAATTCGGGACTAGCGGAGCACCAAGAGACCCAGTACTTC
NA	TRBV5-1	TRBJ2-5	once	CASSLVGGETQYF	TGCGCCAGCAGCTTGGTCGGGGGCGAGACCCAGTACTTC
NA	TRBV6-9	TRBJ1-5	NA	CASSYRSNQPQHF	TGTGCCAGCAGTTACCGGAGCAATCAGCCCCAGCATTTT
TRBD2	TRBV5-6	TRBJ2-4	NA	CASSLQGLAIINIQYF	TGTGCCAGCAGCTTGCAAGGACTAGCGATCATAAACATTCAGTACTTC
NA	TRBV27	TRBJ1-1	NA	CASSLLQGGAAEAFF	TGTGCCAGCAGTTTACTACAGGGAGGTGCGGCTGAAGCTTTCTTT
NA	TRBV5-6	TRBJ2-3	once	CASSFSGTQYF	TGTGCCAGCAGCTTTTCCGGTACGCAGTATTTT
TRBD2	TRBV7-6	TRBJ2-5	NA	CASSFGLAGGLRETQYF	TGTGCCAGCAGCTTCGGACTAGCGGGAGGGCTTCGAGAGACCCAGTACTTC